Sequencing of this TCR beta chain was carried out in a study of blood T cell repertoires in COVID-19. J lost 1 base, V lost 5 bases, and 6 bases had no gene match. The CDR3 covers 15 residues. The V gene's germline CDR1 is SGHVS and CDR2 FNYEAQ. Some clones are missing from TCRdb's copy, which holds only in-frame ones; the method was immunoSEQ multiplex PCR. The sample has about 64,000 clones, 80% to 90% seen once. The rearrangement uses TRBV7-6 and TRBJ2-3, with 7 bases lining up with TRBD1. The sample taken for sequencing was peripheral blood. This TCR was sampled from a middle-aged man with acute or convalescent COVID-19. In nucleotides, the CDR3 is TGTGCCAGCAGCATCTTCGGGACAGGCACAGATACGCAGTATTTT. Translation gives CASSIFGTGTDTQYF.